This T cell receptor (beta chain) derives from a study of T cell changes during pregnancy in multiple sclerosis. Assay used: immunoSEQ multiplex PCR; TCRdb lists only in-frame clones, some missing. The profile shows some 43,000 clones, about 94% of them singletons. With 3 bases removed from V and 7 bases from J, the gap between germline ends came to 10 bases. In germline, CDR1 is MNHEY, CDR2 SMNVEV (reference sequence). This CDR3 is built from 13 residues. The TCR sequence derives from a female donor with multiple sclerosis, enrolled in a pregnancy study. The chain joins TRBV27 to TRBJ1-5; tentatively, D is TRBD1 (5 bases). The sequencing here drew on CD8+ T cells from peripheral blood mononuclear cells, taken in the third trimester of pregnancy. Here the CDR3 reads CASSLGGWQPQHF. The CDR3 coding sequence is TGTGCCAGCAGTTTGGGGGGATGGCAGCCCCAGCATTTT.